These 6 T cell receptor beta chains were sequenced from one sample in a study of CD8 T cells in ankylosing spondylitis. General study findings and limits: One TCR beta motif, made up of under ten highly homologous variants, appeared characteristic of ankylosing spondylitis blood.

TCRdb redid the calling of the 5' RACE reads with MiXCR, one entry per CDR3 protein. The sample has under 550,000 distinct CDR3 sequences, more than 25% seen once; the top ten hold 0.85% to 1%. No cognate antigen is known for these TCRs. Input material: blood, either unsorted or a sorted T cell fraction (not recorded which). These receptors all stem from a male donor with ankylosing spondylitis.

This clonotype was counted at least ten times. This chain uses TRBV5-1 with TRBJ1-6, with 8 nucleotides matching TRBD1. V gave up 4 bases and J gave up 8 bases; unmatched junction bases: 5. CDR3 length equals 14 residues. CDR1 and CDR2 from the germline V gene are SGHRS and YFSETQ. The CDR3 DNA sequence: TGCGCCAGCAGCCCGGACAGGGAGGATTCACCCCTCCACTTT. Translated, it gives CASSPDREDSPLHF.

DNA of the CDR3: TGTGCCAGCTCACCCGACAGCGGGGAAAAACTGTTTTTT. The encoded protein is CASSPDSGEKLFF. This sequence joins TRBV18 and TRBJ1-4; tentative D call: TRBD1 (5 bases). This CDR3 comprises 13 residues. Germline-derived CDR1 and CDR2 are KGHSH and LQKENI. V was clipped by 3 bases and J by 8 bases, with 10 bases between them.

The sample holds a few counts of this clonotype. The CDR3 sequence is CASSPATATGELFF. In DNA, the CDR3 is TGCGCCAGCAGCCCCGCTACGGCCACCGGGGAGCTGTTTTTT. The chain has TRBV5-1 and TRBJ2-2; D is uncertain. V was clipped by 4 bases and J by 4 bases, with 11 bases between them. The germline CDR1 and CDR2 sequences are SGHRS and YFSETQ. This CDR3 spans 14 amino acids.

This chain connects TRBV20-1 to TRBJ1-5; D is possibly TRBD1 (6 bases). With 3 bases removed from V and 7 bases from J, the gap between germline ends came to 16 bases. The germline V gene has CDR1 DFQATT and CDR2 SNEGSKA (reference sequence). The CDR3 length is 14 residues. CDR3 sequence (DNA): TGCAGTGCTAGTTCTTCAGGGGTTGGCCAGCCCCAGCATTTT. It specifies CSASSSGVGQPQHF.

This sequence joins TRBV20-1 and TRBJ2-5; 7 nucleotides line up with TRBD1. CDR1 and CDR2 from the germline V gene are DFQATT and SNEGSKA (reference sequence). The V and J ends lost 2 bases and 1 base, in that order; junction bases with no gene match: 7. The CDR3 contains 15 residues. The CDR3 DNA follows: TGCAGTGCTAGACCTCTGTCAGGGGGCCAAGAGACCCAGTACTTC. Translated: CSARPLSGGQETQYF.

This clonotype was seen a handful of times. The chain links TRBV19 to TRBJ2-3; TRBD2 aligns across 7 bases. V shed 8 bases and J 4 bases; nucleotides not matched to a gene: 3. Germline V gene data show CDR1 as LNHDA and CDR2 as SQIVND (reference sequence). This CDR3 is built from 12 residues. CDR3 in amino acids: CASRSGADTQYF. CDR3 DNA: TGTGCCAGTCGAAGCGGGGCAGATACGCAGTATTTT.